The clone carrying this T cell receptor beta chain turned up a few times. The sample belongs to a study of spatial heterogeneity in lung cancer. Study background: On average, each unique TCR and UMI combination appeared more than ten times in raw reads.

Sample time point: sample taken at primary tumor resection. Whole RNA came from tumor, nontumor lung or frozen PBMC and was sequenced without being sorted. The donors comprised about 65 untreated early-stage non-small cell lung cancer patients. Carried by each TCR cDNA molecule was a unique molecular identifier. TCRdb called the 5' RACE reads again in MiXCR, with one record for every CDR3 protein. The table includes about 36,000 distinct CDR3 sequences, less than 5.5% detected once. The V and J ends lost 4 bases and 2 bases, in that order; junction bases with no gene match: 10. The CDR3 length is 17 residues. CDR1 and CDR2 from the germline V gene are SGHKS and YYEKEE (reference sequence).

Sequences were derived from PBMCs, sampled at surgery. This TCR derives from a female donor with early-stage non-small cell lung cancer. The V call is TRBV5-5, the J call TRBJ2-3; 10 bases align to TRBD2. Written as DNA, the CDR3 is TGTGCCAGCAGCCCCGATCCTCTAGCGGGAGTCACAGATACGCAGTATTTT. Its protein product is CASSPDPLAGVTDTQYF.